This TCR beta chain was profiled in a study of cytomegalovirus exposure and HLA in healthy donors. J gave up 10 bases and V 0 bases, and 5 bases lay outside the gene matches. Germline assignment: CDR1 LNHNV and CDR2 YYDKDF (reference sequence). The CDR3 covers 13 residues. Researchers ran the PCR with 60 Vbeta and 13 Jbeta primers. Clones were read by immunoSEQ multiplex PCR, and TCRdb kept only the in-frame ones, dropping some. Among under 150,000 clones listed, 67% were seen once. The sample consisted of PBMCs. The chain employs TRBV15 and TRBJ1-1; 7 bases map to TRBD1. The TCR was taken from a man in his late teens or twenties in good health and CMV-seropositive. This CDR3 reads CATSRDRAGGAFF. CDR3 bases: TGTGCCACCAGCAGAGATCGGGCAGGGGGAGCTTTCTTT.